A single sample gave rise to the 4 T cell receptor beta chains below, sequenced in a study of T cell responses to AZD1222 COVID-19 vaccine. Repertoires were generated with immunoSEQ multiplex PCR, while TCRdb's copy carries only in-frame clones and drops some. The sample yields some 140,000 clones, around 90% seen once. The sequencing here drew on peripheral blood, taken on day 0 of AZD1222 vaccination. Every receptor here comes from an adult in good health.

The chain uses TRBV19 and TRBJ2-7; 8 bases match TRBD1. CDR3 length: 14 amino acids. Per the germline V gene, CDR1 is LNHDA and CDR2 is SQIVND (reference sequence). The V segment lost 5 bases and the J segment 2 bases; nucleotides outside the gene matches: 5. The chain's CDR3 is CASSLGTGPYEQYF. The CDR3 DNA reads TGTGCCAGTAGTCTAGGGACAGGACCCTACGAGCAGTACTTC.

This chain uses TRBV7-2 with TRBJ2-3, with D perhaps matching TRBD1 (7 bases). CDR1 is SGHTA, CDR2 FQGNSA, per germline. Trimming cost V 5 bases and J 2 bases, with 14 bases left between them. CDR3 length: 15 residues. This chain's CDR3 is CASSPEGQYTDTQYF. CDR3 sequence (DNA): TGTGCCAGCAGCCCGGAGGGACAGTACACAGATACGCAGTATTTT.

This clone was seen a few times. The V gene is TRBV18, the J gene TRBJ1-2; maybe TRBD1 (5 bases). Germline V CDR1 and CDR2: KGHSH, LQKENI. This CDR3 comprises 12 residues. V dropped 5 bases and J dropped 4 bases, with 8 bases sitting between them. This CDR3 is CASSEGSYGYTF. For the CDR3, the DNA is TGTGCCAGCTCAGAGGGGAGCTATGGCTACACCTTC. The full variable domain, with the rest looked up from reference TRBV18 and TRBJ1-2, is NAGVMQNPRHLVRRRGQEARLRCSPMKGHSHVYWYRQLPEEGLKFMVYLQKENIIDESGMPKERFSAEFPKEGPSILRIQQVVRGDSAAYFCASSEGSYGYTFGSGTRLTVV.

The rearrangement uses TRBV4-2 and TRBJ1-3; a weak D match, TRBD1 (6 bases). The CDR3 loop spans 16 amino acids. Germline CDR1 reads LGHNA; CDR2 reads YNFKEQ. V was cut by 3 bases and J by 0 bases, with 12 bases left in between. The CDR3 bases are TGTGCCAGCAGCCAGGAAACAGGGAGCTCTGGAAACACCATATATTTT. Protein sequence: CASSQETGSSGNTIYF.